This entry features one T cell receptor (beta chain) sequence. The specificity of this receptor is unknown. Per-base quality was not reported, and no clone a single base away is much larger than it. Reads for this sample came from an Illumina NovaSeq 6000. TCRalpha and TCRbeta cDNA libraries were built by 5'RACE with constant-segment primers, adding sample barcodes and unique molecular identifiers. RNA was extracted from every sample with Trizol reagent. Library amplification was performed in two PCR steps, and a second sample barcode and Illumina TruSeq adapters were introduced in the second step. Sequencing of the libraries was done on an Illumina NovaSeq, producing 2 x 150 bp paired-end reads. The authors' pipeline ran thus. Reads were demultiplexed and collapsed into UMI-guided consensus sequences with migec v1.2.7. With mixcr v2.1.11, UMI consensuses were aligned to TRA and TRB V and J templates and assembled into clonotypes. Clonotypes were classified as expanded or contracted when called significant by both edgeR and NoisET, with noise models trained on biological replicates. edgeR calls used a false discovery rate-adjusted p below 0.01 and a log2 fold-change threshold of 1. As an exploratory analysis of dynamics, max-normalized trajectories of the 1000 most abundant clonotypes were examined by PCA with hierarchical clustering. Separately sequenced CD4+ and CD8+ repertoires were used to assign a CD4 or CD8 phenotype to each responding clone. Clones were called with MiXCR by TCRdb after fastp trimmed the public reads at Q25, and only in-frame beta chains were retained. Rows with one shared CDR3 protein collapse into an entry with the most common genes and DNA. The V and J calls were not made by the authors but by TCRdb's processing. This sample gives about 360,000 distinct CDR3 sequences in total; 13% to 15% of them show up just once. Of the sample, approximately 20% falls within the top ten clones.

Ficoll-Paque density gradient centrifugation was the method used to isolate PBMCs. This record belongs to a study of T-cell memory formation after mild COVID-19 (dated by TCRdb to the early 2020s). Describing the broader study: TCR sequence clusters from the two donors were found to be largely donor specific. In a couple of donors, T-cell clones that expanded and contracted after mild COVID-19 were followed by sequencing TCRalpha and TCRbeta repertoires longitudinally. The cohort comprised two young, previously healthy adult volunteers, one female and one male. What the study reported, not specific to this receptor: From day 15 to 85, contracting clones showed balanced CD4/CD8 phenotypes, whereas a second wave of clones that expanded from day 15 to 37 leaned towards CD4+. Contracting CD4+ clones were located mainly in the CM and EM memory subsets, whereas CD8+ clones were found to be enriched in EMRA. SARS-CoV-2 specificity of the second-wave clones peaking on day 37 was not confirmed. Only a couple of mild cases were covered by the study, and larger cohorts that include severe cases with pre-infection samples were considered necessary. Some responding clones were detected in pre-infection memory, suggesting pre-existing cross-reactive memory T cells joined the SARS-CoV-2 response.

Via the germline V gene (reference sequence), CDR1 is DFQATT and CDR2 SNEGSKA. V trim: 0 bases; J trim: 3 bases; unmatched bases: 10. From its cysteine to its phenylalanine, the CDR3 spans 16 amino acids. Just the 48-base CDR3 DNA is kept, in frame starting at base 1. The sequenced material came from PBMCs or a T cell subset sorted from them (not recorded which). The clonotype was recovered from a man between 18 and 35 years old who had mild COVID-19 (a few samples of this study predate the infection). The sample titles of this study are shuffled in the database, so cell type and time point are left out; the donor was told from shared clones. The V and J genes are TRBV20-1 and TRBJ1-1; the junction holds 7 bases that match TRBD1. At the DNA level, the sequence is TGCAGTGCTAGAGATTGGACAGGTCGAGGGGACACTGAAGCTTTCTTT. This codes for CSARDWTGRGDTEAFF.